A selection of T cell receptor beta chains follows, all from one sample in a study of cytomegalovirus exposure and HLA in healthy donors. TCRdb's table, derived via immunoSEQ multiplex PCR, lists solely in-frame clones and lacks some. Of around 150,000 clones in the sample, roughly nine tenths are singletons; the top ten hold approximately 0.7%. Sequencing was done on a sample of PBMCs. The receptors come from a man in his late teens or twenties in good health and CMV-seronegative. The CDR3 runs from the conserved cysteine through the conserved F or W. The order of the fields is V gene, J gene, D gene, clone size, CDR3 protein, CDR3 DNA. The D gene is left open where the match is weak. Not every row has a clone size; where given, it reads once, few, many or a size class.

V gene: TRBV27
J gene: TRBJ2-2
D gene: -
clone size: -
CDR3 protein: CASSSPGLTTGELFF
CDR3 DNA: TGTGCCAGCAGTTCCCCAGGGTTAACCACCGGGGAGCTGTTTTTT

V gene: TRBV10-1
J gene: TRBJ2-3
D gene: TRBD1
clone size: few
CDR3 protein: CASSPDRVIPDTQYF
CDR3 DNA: TGCGCCAGCAGTCCCGACAGGGTAATCCCAGATACGCAGTATTTT

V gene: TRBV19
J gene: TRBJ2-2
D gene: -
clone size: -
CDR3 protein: CASGMKRTTGELFF
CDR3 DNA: TGTGCCAGTGGTATGAAGCGCACGACCGGGGAGCTGTTTTTT

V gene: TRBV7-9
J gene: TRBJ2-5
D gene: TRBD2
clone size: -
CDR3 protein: CASSWTSGVQETQYF
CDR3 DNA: TGTGCCAGCAGCTGGACTAGCGGGGTACAAGAGACCCAGTACTTC

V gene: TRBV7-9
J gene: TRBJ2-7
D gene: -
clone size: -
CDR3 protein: CASSPGQQGQYF
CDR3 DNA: TGTGCCAGCAGCCCCGGACAACAGGGGCAGTACTTC

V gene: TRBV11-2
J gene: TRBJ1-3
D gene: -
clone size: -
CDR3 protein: CASSLFRGNTIYF
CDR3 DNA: TGTGCCAGCAGCTTATTTAGAGGAAACACCATATATTTT

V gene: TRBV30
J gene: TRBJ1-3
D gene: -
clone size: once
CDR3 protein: CAWSFGVSGNTIYF
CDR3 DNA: TGTGCCTGGAGTTTCGGGGTATCTGGAAACACCATATATTTT

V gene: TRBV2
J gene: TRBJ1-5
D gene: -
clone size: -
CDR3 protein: CASMGLETPSNQPQHF
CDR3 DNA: TGTGCCAGCATGGGACTCGAAACCCCTAGCAATCAGCCCCAGCATTTT

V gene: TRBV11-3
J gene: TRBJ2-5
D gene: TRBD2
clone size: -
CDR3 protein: CASSHGTSAQETQYF
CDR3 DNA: TGTGCCAGCAGCCACGGGACTAGCGCTCAAGAGACCCAGTACTTC

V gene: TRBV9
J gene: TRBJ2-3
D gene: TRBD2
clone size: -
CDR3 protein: CASSVSGGSTDTQYF
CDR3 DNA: TGTGCCAGCAGCGTTAGCGGGGGGAGCACAGATACGCAGTATTTT

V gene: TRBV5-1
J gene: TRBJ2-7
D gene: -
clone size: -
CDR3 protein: CASSFDSPYEQYF
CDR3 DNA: TGCGCCAGCAGCTTCGACAGCCCGTACGAGCAGTACTTC

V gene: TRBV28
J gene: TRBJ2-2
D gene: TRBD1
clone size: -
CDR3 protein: CASRPQGSTGELFF
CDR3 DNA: TGTGCCAGCAGACCACAGGGGTCCACCGGGGAGCTGTTTTTT

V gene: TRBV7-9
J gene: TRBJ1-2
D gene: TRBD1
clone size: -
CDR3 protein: CASRTGTGIGYTF
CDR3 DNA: TGTGCCAGCAGGACCGGGACAGGGATAGGCTACACCTTC

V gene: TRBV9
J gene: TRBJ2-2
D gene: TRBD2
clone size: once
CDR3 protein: CASSLTSGGPNTGELFF
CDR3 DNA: TGTGCCAGCAGCCTGACTAGCGGGGGGCCGAACACCGGGGAGCTGTTTTTT

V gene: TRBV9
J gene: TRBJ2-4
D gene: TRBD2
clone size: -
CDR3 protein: CASSVGTSGLVQYF
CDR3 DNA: TGTGCCAGCAGCGTCGGGACTAGCGGGCTTGTTCAGTACTTC

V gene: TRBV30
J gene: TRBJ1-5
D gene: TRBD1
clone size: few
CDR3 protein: CAWSKGQLDQPQHF
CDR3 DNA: TGTGCCTGGAGCAAGGGACAGTTGGATCAGCCCCAGCATTTT

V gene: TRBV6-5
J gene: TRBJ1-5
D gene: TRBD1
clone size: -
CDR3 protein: CASRQGQGNQPQHF
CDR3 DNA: TGTGCCAGCAGACAGGGACAGGGCAATCAGCCCCAGCATTTT

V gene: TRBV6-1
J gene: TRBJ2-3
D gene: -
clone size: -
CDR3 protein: CASSRRQVADTQYF
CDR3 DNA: TGTGCCAGCAGTCGTCGACAGGTGGCAGATACGCAGTATTTT

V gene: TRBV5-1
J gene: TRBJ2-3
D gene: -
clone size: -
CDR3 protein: CASSLSDTQYF
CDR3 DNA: TGCGCCAGCAGCTTGTCGGATACGCAGTATTTT